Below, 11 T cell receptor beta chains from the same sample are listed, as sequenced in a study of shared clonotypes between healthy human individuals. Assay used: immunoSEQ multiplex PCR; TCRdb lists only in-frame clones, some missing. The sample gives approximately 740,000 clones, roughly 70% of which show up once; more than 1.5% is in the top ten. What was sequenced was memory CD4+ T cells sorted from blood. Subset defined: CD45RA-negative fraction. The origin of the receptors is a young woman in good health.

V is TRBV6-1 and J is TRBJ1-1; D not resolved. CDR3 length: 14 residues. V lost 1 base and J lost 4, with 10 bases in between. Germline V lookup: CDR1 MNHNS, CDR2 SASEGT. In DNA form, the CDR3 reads TGTGCCAGCAGTGAAGGGGGTAGGGTCACTGAAGCTTTCTTT. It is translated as CASSEGGRVTEAFF.

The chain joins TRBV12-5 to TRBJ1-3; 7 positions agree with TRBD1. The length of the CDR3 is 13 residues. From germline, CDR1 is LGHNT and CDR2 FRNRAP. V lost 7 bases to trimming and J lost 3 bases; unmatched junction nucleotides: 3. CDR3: CASARDSGNTIYF. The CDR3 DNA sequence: TGTGCTAGTGCCCGGGACAGTGGAAACACCATATATTTT.

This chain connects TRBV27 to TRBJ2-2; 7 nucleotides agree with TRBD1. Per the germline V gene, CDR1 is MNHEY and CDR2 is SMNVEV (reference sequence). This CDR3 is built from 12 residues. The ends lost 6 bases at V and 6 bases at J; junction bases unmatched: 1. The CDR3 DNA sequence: TGTGCCAGCAGGACAGGGTCCGGGGAGCTGTTTTTT. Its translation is CASRTGSGELFF.

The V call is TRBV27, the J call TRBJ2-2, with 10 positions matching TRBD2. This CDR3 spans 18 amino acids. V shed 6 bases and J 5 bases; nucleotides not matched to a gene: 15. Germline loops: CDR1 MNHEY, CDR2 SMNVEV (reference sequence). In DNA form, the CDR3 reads TGTGCCAGCAGACTAACGGGTGGGGCTAGCGGGAGAACCGGGGAGCTGTTTTTT. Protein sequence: CASRLTGGASGRTGELFF.

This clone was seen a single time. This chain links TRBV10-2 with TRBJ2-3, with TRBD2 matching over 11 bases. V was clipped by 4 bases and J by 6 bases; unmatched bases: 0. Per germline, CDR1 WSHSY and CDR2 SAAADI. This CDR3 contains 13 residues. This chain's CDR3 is CASSGLAGDTQYF. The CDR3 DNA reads TGCGCCAGCAGTGGACTAGCGGGGGATACGCAGTATTTT.

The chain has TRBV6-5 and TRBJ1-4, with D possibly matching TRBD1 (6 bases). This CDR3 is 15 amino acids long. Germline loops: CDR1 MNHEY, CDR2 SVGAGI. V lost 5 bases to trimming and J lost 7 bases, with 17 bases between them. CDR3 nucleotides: TGTGCCAGCAGTCCCACCGGGGGGGCGCGTGAAAAACTGTTTTTT. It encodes CASSPTGGAREKLFF.

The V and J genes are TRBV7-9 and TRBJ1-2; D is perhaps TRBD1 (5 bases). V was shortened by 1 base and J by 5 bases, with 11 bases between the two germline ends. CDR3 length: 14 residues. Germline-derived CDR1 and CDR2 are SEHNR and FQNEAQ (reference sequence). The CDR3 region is CASSLVDSVYGYTF. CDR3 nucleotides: TGTGCCAGCAGCTTAGTTGACAGCGTATATGGCTACACCTTC.

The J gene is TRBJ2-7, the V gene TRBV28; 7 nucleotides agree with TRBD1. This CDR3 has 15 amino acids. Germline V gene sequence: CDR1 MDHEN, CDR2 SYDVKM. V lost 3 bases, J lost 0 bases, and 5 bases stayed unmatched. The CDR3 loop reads CASSFRDSSSYEQYF. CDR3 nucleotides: TGTGCCAGCAGTTTTCGGGACAGTAGCTCCTACGAGCAGTACTTC.

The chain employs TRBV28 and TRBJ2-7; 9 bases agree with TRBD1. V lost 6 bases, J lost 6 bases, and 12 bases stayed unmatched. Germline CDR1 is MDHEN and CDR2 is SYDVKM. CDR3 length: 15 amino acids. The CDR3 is CASREPGQGGSEQYF. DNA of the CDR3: TGTGCCAGCAGGGAACCGGGACAGGGTGGATCCGAGCAGTACTTC.

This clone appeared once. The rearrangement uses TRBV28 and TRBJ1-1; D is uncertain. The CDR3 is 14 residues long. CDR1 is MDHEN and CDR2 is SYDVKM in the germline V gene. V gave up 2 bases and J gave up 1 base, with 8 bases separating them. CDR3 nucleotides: TGTGCCAGCAGTTTAAGTTTAAAGAACACTGAAGCTTTCTTT. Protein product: CASSLSLKNTEAFF.

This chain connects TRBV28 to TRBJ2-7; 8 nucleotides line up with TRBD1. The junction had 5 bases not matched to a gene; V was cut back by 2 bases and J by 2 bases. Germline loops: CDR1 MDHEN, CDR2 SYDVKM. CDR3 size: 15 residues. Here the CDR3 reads CASSLEQGVTYEQYF. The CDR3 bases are TGTGCCAGCAGTTTAGAACAGGGGGTAACCTACGAGCAGTACTTC.